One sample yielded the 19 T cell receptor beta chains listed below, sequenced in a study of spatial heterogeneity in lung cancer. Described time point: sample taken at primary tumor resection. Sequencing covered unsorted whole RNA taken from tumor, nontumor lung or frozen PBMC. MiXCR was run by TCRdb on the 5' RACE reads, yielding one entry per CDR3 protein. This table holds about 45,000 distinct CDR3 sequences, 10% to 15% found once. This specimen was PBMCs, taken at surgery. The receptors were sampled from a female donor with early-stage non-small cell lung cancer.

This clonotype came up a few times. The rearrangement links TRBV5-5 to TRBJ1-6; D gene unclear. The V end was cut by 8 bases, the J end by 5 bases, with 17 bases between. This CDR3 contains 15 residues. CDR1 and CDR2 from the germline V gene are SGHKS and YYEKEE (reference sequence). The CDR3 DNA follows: TGTGCCAGTATCATGGACGCATTGGATAATTCACCCCTCCACTTT. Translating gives CASIMDALDNSPLHF.

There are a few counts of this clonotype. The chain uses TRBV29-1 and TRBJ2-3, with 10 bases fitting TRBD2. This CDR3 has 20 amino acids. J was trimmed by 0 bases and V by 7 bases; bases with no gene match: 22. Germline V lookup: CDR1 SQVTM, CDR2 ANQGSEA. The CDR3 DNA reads TGCAGCGCAGGGGGGAGCGGGTCGCGTCTAGCGGGGGCTAGCACAGATACGCAGTATTTT. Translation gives CSAGGSGSRLAGASTDTQYF.

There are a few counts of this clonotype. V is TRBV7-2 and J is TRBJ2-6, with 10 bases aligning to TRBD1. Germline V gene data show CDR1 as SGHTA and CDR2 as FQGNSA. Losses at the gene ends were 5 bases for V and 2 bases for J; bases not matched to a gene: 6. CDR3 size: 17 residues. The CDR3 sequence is CASSAPGQGTGANVLTF. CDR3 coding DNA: TGTGCCAGCAGCGCCCCGGGACAGGGGACTGGGGCCAACGTCCTGACTTTC.

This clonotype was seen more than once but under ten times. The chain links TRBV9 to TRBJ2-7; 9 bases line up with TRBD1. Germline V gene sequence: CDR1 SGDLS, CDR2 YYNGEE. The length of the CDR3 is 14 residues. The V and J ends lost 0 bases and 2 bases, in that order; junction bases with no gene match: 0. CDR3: CASSVGQGAYEQYF. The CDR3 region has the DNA TGTGCCAGCAGCGTAGGACAGGGGGCCTACGAGCAGTACTTC.

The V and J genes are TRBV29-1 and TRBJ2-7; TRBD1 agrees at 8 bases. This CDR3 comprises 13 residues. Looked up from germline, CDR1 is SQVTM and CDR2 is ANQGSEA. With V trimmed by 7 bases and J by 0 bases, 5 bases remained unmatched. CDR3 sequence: CSGRQGSSYEQYF. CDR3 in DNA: TGCAGCGGCCGACAGGGGAGCTCCTACGAGCAGTACTTC.

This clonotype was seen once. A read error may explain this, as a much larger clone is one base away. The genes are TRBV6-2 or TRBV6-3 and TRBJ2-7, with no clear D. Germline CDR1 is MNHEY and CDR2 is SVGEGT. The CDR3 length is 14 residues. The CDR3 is CASSTPGRSYGQYF. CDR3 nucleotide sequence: TGTGCCAGCAGTACGCCGGGTCGATCCTACGGGCAGTACTTC.

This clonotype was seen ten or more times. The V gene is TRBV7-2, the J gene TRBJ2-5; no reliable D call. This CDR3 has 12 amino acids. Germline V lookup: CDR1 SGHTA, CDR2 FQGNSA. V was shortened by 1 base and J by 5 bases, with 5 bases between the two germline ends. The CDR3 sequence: CASSLVLETQYF. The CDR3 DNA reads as TGTGCCAGCAGCTTAGTGTTGGAGACCCAGTACTTC.

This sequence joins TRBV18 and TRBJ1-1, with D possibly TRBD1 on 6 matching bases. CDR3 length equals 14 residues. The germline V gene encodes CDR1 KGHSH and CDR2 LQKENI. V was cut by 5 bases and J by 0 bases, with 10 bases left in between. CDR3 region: CASSSDRLNTEAFF. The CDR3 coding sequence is TGTGCCAGCTCATCCGACAGGTTGAACACTGAAGCTTTCTTT.

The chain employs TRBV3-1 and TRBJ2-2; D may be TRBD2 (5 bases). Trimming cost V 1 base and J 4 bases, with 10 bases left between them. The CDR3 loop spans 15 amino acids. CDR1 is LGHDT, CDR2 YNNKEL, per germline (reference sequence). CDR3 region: CASSQGQAVTGELFF. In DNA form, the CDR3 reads TGTGCCAGCAGCCAAGGACAAGCGGTCACCGGGGAGCTGTTTTTT.

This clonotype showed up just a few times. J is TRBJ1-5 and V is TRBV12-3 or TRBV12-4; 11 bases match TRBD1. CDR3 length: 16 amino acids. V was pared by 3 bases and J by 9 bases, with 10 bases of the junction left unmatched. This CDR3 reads CASSFSGQGAFGPQHF. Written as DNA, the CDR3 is TGTGCCAGCAGTTTCTCCGGACAGGGGGCGTTCGGGCCCCAGCATTTT.

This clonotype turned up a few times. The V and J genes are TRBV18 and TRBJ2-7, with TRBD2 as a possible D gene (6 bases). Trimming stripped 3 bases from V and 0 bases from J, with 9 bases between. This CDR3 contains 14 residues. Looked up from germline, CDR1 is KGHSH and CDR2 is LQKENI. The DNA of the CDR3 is TGTGCCAGCTCACCGACTAGGAGCTCCTACGAGCAGTACTTC. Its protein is CASSPTRSSYEQYF.

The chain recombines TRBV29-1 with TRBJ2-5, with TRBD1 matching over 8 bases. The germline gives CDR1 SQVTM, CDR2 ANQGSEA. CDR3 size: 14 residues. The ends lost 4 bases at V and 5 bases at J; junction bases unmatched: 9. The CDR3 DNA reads TGCAGCGTTGGCATGACAGGGGCCGCGGAGACCCAGTACTTC. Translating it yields CSVGMTGAAETQYF.

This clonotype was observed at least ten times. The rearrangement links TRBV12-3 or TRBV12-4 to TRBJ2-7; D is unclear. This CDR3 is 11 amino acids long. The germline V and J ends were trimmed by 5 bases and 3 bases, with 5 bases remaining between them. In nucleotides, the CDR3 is TGTGCCAGCAGTCACAGCTACGAGCAGTACTTC. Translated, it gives CASSHSYEQYF.

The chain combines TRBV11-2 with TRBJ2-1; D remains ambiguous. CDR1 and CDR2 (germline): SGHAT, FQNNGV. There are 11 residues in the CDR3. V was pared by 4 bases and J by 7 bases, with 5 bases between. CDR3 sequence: CASSSANEQFF. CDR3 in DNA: TGTGCCAGCAGCTCCGCGAATGAGCAGTTCTTC. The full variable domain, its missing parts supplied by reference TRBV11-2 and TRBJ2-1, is EAGVAQSPRYKIIEKRQSVAFWCNPISGHATLYWYQQILGQGPKLLIQFQNNGVVDDSQLPKDRFSAERLKGVDSTLKIQPAKLEDSAVYLCASSSANEQFFGPGTRLTVL.

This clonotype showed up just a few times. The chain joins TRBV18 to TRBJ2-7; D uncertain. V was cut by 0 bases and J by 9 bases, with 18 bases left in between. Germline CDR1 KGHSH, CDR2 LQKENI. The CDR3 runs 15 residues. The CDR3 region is CASSPPGLSPPGQYF. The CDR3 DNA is TGTGCCAGCTCACCACCCGGGCTTAGCCCCCCTGGGCAGTACTTC. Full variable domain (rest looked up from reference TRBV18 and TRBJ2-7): NAGVMQNPRHLVRRRGQEARLRCSPMKGHSHVYWYRQLPEEGLKFMVYLQKENIIDESGMPKERFSAEFPKEGPSILRIQQVVRGDSAAYFCASSPPGLSPPGQYFGPGTRLTVT.

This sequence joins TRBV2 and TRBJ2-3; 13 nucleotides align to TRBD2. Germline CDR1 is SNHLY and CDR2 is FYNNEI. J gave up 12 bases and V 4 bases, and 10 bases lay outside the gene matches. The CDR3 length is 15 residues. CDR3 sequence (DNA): TGTGCCAGCAGTGCTACTAGCGGGGGGGGCAAGGTACAGTATTTT. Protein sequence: CASSATSGGGKVQYF.

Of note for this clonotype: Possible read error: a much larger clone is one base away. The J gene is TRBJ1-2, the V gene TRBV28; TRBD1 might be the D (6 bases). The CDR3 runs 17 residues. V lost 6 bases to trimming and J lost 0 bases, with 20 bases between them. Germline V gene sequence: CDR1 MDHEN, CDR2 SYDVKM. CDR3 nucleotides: TGTGCCAGCAGCCCCCCCAGGACAGTGAATCCTAACTATGGCTACACCTTC. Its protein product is CASSPPRTVNPNYGYTF.

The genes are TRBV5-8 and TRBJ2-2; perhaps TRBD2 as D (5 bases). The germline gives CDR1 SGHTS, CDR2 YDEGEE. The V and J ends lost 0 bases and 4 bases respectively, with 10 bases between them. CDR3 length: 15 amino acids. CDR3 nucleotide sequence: TGTGCCAGCAGCTTGGGCGGCGCGGGCACCGGGGAGCTGTTTTTT. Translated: CASSLGGAGTGELFF.

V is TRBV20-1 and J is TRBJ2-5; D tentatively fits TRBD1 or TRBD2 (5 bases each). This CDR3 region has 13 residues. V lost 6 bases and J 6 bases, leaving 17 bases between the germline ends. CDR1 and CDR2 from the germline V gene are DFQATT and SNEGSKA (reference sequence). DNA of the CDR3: TGCAGTGCCGCCGAGAGGGGTGGGAAGACCCAGTACTTC. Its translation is CSAAERGGKTQYF.